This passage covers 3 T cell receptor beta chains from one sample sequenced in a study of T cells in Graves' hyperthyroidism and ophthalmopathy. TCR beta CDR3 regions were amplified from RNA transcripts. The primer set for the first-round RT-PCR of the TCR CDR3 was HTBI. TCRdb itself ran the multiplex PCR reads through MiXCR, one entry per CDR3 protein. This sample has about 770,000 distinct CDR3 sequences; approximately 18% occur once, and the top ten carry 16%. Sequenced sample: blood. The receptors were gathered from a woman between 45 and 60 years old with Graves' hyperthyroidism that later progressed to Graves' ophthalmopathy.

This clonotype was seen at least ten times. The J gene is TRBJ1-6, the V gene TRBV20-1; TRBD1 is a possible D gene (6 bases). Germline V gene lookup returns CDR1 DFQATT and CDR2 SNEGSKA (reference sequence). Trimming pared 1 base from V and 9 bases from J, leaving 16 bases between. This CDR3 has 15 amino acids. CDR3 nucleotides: TGCAGTGCTAGAGTTTCCGGGACACTGGGTTCACCCCTCCACTTT. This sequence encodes CSARVSGTLGSPLHF.

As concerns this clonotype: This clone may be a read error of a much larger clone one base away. CDR3 coding DNA: TGCGCCAGCAGCCTTGGGACAGGGTCAGATACGCAGCATTTT. It translates to CASSLGTGSDTQHF. The genes are TRBV5-1 and TRBJ2-3, with 9 nucleotides matching TRBD1. The DNA end lines up better with TRBJ1-5; the J call may be wrong. CDR1 SGHRS and CDR2 YFSETQ come from the germline V gene. The CDR3 covers 14 residues.

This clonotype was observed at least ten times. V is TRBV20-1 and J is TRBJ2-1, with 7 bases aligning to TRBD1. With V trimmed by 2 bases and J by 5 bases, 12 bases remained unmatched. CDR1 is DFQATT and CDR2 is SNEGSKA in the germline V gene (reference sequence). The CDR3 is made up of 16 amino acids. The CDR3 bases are TGCAGTGCTAGACCCGTTAACCGGGACAGTGACAATGAGCAGTTCTTC. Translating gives CSARPVNRDSDNEQFF.